A single T cell receptor (beta chain) is shown here with its context. Its target is not known. Original processing methods: ImmunoSEQ supplied junction-only sequences lacking quality scores, so filtering was different. Sequenced by immunoSEQ multiplex PCR; TCRdb stores in-frame clones only, minus some. V and J calls and clone size follow that table, whereas D and trimming were derived from the DNA. The sample lists 660,000 or so clones; 96% were seen once. The data derive from a study of shared clonotypes between healthy human individuals. Overall study results and limits: Larger estimated richness was generally seen in naive subsets than in memory subsets.

Terminally differentiated effector memory CD45RA+ cells were excluded from the naive CD8 cells, which were CD45RO-negative and positively selected for CCR7. Nashville, Tennessee was home to all donors, each a Caucasian adult. Germline assignment: CDR1 SNHLY and CDR2 FYNNEI. The CDR3 covers 13 residues. This chain links TRBV2 with TRBJ2-5; tentative D call: TRBD2 (5 bases). The J call could be wrong; TRBJ2-7 is a better fit for the DNA end. Material: naive CD8+ T cells sorted from blood. This clonotype was sampled from a woman between 25 and 40 years old in good health. CDR3: CASGRLETYEQYF. Here the CDR3 DNA reads TGTGCCAGCGGGAGACTGGAGACTTACGAGCAGTACTTC.